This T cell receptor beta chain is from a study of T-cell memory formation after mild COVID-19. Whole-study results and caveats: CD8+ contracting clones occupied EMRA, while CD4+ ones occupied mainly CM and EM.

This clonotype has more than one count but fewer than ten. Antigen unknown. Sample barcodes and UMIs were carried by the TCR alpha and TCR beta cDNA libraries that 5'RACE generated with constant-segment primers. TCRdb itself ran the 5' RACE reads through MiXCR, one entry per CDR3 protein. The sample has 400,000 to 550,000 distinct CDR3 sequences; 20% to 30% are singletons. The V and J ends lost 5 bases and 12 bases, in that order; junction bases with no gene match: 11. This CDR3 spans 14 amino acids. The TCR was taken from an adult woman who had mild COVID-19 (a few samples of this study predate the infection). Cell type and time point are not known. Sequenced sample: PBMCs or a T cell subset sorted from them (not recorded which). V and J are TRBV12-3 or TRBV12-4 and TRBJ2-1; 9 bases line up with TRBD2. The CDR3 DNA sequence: TGTGCCAGCAGTCCTAGCGGGAACCAGGGGAGGCAGTTCTTC. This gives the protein CASSPSGNQGRQFF.